The 16 T cell receptor beta chains below come from one sample, sequenced in a study of cytomegalovirus exposure and HLA in healthy donors. Generated by immunoSEQ multiplex PCR, the TCRdb table keeps only in-frame clones and is missing some. The sample carries around 130,000 clones, over 65% recorded once. Source material: PBMCs. The source of these receptors is a woman aged 25 to 39 in good health and CMV-seronegative.

The chain employs TRBV30 and TRBJ2-1, with 14 bases aligning to TRBD2. J gave up 12 bases and V 1 base, and 8 bases lay outside the gene matches. CDR1 GTSNPN and CDR2 SVGIG come from the germline V gene (reference sequence). The CDR3 loop spans 15 amino acids. CDR3 sequence (DNA): TGTGCCTGGAGTGCAGGGACTAGCGGGGGCCTTAGGCAGTTCTTC. Translating it yields CAWSAGTSGGLRQFF.

This clone appeared once. V gene TRBV30 combines with J gene TRBJ1-2; a weak D match, TRBD1 (6 bases). The CDR3 spans 13 residues. V was shortened by 4 bases and J by 4 bases, with 13 bases between the two germline ends. Looked up from germline, CDR1 is GTSNPN and CDR2 is SVGIG (reference sequence). The CDR3 loop reads CAWTEQGPYGYTF. The DNA of the CDR3 is TGTGCCTGGACCGAACAGGGTCCCTATGGCTACACCTTC. Full variable domain (outside the CDR3, taken from reference TRBV30 and TRBJ1-2): SQTIHQWPATLVQPVGSPLSLECTVEGTSNPNLYWYRQAAGRGLQLLFYSVGIGQISSEVPQNLSASRPQDRQFILSSKKLLLSDSGFYLCAWTEQGPYGYTFGSGTRLTVV.

This chain joins TRBV7-9 and TRBJ1-6, with 10 bases lining up with TRBD1. Germline CDR1 reads SEHNR; CDR2 reads FQNEAQ (reference sequence). This CDR3 contains 15 residues. With 4 bases clipped from V and 10 bases from J, the junction kept 7 bases outside the gene matches. The CDR3 DNA reads TGTGCCAGCAGCTCTCCCGGGACAGGGGACTCACCCCTCCACTTT. Its protein is CASSSPGTGDSPLHF.

This chain connects TRBV2 to TRBJ1-5; D is unresolved. Germline V lookup: CDR1 SNHLY, CDR2 FYNNEI. Trimming took 3 bases from V and 3 from J, leaving 15 bases between them. This CDR3 region has 16 residues. The CDR3 reads CASSDDTLTINQPQHF. CDR3 sequence (DNA): TGTGCCAGCAGTGACGACACCTTAACGATCAATCAGCCCCAGCATTTT.

The rearrangement links TRBV2 to TRBJ2-7, with D unresolved. The CDR3 extends over 10 amino acids. Germline values: CDR1 SNHLY, CDR2 FYNNEI. V was cut by 8 bases and J by 2 bases, with 4 bases left in between. CDR3 DNA: TGTGCCAGCTCAACCTACGAGCAGTACTTC. It codes for CASSTYEQYF.

The rearrangement links TRBV5-4 to TRBJ2-7; D is uncertain. The CDR3 is made up of 14 amino acids. The germline gives CDR1 SGHNT, CDR2 YYREEE (reference sequence). The V end lost 1 base, the J end lost 2 bases, and 10 bases lay between the germline ends. In DNA, the CDR3 is TGTGCCAGCAGCTTGCTAGGAAAGACCTACGAGCAGTACTTC. Amino acid sequence: CASSLLGKTYEQYF.

This chain uses TRBV7-2 with TRBJ2-2, with a weak D call TRBD1 (6 bases). This CDR3 spans 15 amino acids. Trimming took off 6 bases at V and 5 bases at J, with 16 bases between the two ends. Per the germline V gene, CDR1 is SGHTA and CDR2 is FQGNSA. The CDR3 bases are TGTGCCAGCAGTATGACCAGGGGTGGGACCGGGGAGCTGTTTTTT. Translating it yields CASSMTRGGTGELFF. Supplemented by reference TRBV7-2 and TRBJ2-2, the full variable domain reads GAGVSQSPSNKVTEKGKDVELRCDPISGHTALYWYRQSLGQGLEFLIYFQGNSAPDKSGLPSDRFSAERTGGSVSTLTIQRTQQEDSAVYLCASSMTRGGTGELFFGEGSRLTVL.

The rearrangement uses TRBV6-6 and TRBJ1-5, with D tentatively TRBD1 (5 bases). CDR1 is MNHNY, CDR2 SVGAGI, per germline (reference sequence). Trimming left V 6 bases short and J 0 bases short, with 12 bases between. The CDR3 spans 15 residues. The CDR3, as DNA: TGTGCCAGCAGCCCAGGGAAATATAGCAATCAGCCCCAGCATTTT. Protein product: CASSPGKYSNQPQHF.

This chain links TRBV5-1 with TRBJ2-2, with TRBD1 matching over 9 bases. Germline-derived CDR1 and CDR2 are SGHRS and YFSETQ. This CDR3 has 15 amino acids. The trim removed 3 bases at V and 0 bases at J, leaving 0 bases unmatched. The DNA for the CDR3 is TGCGCCAGCAGCTGGACAGGGGCGAACACCGGGGAGCTGTTTTTT. As protein: CASSWTGANTGELFF.

The rearrangement joins TRBV6-6 to TRBJ1-4; D perhaps matches TRBD1 (5 bases). This CDR3 is 13 amino acids long. Per the germline V gene, CDR1 is MNHNY and CDR2 is SVGAGI (reference sequence). The ends were cut back, 0 bases at V and 12 bases at J, with 11 bases in the middle. CDR3 in DNA: TGTGCCAGCAGTTACTCGAACTGGGGGGAACTGTTTTTT. Translating gives CASSYSNWGELFF.

This clone was detected a few times. This chain uses TRBV15 with TRBJ2-6, with D possibly TRBD1 on 6 matching bases. The CDR3 totals 16 residues. Germline assignment: CDR1 LNHNV and CDR2 YYDKDF (reference sequence). Deletions cut 4 bases from V and 0 bases from J, with 10 bases between. The CDR3 sequence is CATSTGEDSGANVLTF. In DNA, the CDR3 is TGTGCCACCAGCACAGGGGAAGACTCTGGGGCCAACGTCCTGACTTTC. The full variable domain, rest sourced from reference TRBV15 and TRBJ2-6, is DAMVIQNPRYQVTQFGKPVTLSCSQTLNHNVMYWYQQKSSQAPKLLFHYYDKDFNNEADTPDNFQSRRPNTSFCFLDIRSPGLGDTAMYLCATSTGEDSGANVLTFGAGSRLTVL.

Only a few counts were recorded for this clone. J is TRBJ1-5 and V is TRBV6-1; possible D gene TRBD1, 5 bases. V was trimmed by 1 base and J by 0 bases, leaving 7 bases between them. This CDR3 region has 15 residues. From germline, CDR1 is MNHNS and CDR2 SASEGT. CDR3 protein: CASSEGTNSNQPQHF. The CDR3 DNA sequence: TGTGCCAGCAGTGAAGGGACAAATAGCAATCAGCCCCAGCATTTT.

This clone has only one observation. The genes are TRBV4-1 and TRBJ2-7; tentatively, D is TRBD1 (7 bases). Trimming shortened V by 4 bases and J by 2 bases, and 18 bases separated the two germline ends. The length of the CDR3 is 16 residues. Germline V lookup: CDR1 MGHRA, CDR2 YSYEKL. CDR3 loop: CASSRGPGGRAYEQYF. The CDR3 DNA reads TGCGCCAGCAGCCGAGGGCCAGGGGGGAGAGCCTACGAGCAGTACTTC.

This clone was observed a handful of times. The chain uses TRBV27 and TRBJ2-7; perhaps TRBD2 as D (6 bases). Germline V lookup: CDR1 MNHEY, CDR2 SMNVEV (reference sequence). V lost 7 bases, J lost 1 base, and 8 bases lay in between. The CDR3 runs to 12 residues. CDR3 bases: TGTGCCAGCACCGGGAGTTCCTACGAGCAGTACTTC. Encoded protein: CASTGSSYEQYF.

V usage is TRBV11-2 and J usage is TRBJ2-1, with TRBD1 matching 8 bases. V gave up 5 bases and J gave up 2 bases; unmatched junction bases: 11. This CDR3 comprises 17 residues. Germline assignment: CDR1 SGHAT and CDR2 FQNNGV. DNA for the CDR3: TGTGCCAGCAGCCCCCCCCCGGACAGGGCAGCCTACAATGAGCAGTTCTTC. Amino acids: CASSPPPDRAAYNEQFF.

The DNA for the CDR3 is TGTGCCAGCAGTTACGGGGACAGCCACAATGAGCAGTTCTTC. It translates to CASSYGDSHNEQFF. The chain uses TRBV6-6 and TRBJ2-1; TRBD1 matches at 7 bases. Germline loops: CDR1 MNHNY, CDR2 SVGAGI (reference sequence). This CDR3 comprises 14 residues. After removal of 2 bases from V and 5 bases from J, the junction contained 3 bases not matched to a gene.